This T cell receptor beta chain is drawn from a study of T cell responses to AZD1222 COVID-19 vaccine. Whole-study findings and limits: Repertoires were sampled only after the peak T cell response. The CD4 TCRs associated with vaccination extended across spike and predominated at 160-218 and 743-854. In a largely white British group with more females than males, clonal diversity was possibly underestimated.

Germline lookup yields CDR1 LGHNA and CDR2 YNFKEQ. This CDR3 contains 17 residues. J lost 0 bases, V lost 2 bases, and 8 bases had no gene match. TCRdb keeps only in-frame clones here, not all; method: immunoSEQ multiplex PCR. Of some 190,000 clones in the sample, about 95% were seen once. Of note for this clone: Its antigen is not identified.

The sequence came from an adult who received the MenACWY meningococcal vaccine as a control. Sample: peripheral blood, taken 28 days after the second dose of the MenACWY control vaccine. The rearrangement joins TRBV4-2 to TRBJ2-3; 7 bases line up with TRBD1. The DNA of the CDR3 is TGTGCCAGCAGCCAAACGGCAGGGGGATGGAGCACAGATACGCAGTATTTT. Residues: CASSQTAGGWSTDTQYF.